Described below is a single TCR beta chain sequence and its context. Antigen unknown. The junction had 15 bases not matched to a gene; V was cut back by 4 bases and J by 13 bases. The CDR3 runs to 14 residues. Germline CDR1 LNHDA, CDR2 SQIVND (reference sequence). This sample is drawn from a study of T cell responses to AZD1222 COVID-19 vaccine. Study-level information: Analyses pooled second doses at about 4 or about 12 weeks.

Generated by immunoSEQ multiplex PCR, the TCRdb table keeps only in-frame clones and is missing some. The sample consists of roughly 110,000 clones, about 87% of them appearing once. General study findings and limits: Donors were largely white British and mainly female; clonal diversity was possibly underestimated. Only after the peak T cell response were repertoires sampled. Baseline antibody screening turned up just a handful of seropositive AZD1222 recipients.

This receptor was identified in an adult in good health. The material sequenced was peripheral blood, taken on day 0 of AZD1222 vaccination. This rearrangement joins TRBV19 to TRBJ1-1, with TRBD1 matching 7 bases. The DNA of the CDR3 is TGTGCCAGTAGTACGTACGTACGACAGGGTTACGGTTTCTTT. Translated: CASSTYVRQGYGFF.